The clone carrying this T cell receptor beta chain was detected ten times or more. What it recognizes is unknown. This entry belongs to a study of human T cells and chemical hapten exposure. Background on the study: While the approximately 23-week study was under way, patients received diphenylcyclopropenone on the scalp every week. How much TCR each sample yielded varied, mostly because pooled library volumes differed slightly. Whole-study results and caveats: DPC sensitization produced no change in TCRs with frequency above 1 in 1000.

TCRdb re-derived calls from the RACE reads in MiXCR, one entry per CDR3 protein. The sample consists of tens of thousands of distinct CDR3 sequences, under 15% of them appearing once. The CDR3 runs 16 residues. The germline V gene encodes CDR1 LGHNA and CDR2 YSLEER. V trimming: 0 bases; J trimming: 4 bases; junction bases outside the gene matches: 7. As to time point: patch test 3, about 24 weeks after DPC sensitization. Treatment noted: therapeutic diphenylcyclopropenone sensitization with weekly scalp DPC. Sample donors consisted of patients with alopecia, aged 18 to 70 years, who were suitable for DPC.

The gene calls are TRBV4-3 and TRBJ2-3; the match to TRBD2 covers 7 bases. This specimen consisted of whole blood, obtained in connection with sensitization to the hapten diphenylcyclopropenone (DPC). The source is a young man with alopecia areata. Some clones in this sample may be carry-over from other donors' samples. CDR3 sequence (DNA): TGCGCCAGCAGCCAAGATTTGAGACTAGCTGCAGATACGCAGTATTTT. Its protein is CASSQDLRLAADTQYF.